This entry lists 28 T cell receptor beta chains sequenced from one sample in a study of blood T cell repertoires in COVID-19. Libraries were prepared by immunoSEQ multiplex PCR; TCRdb keeps only in-frame clonotypes and omits some of them. The sample has about 100,000 clones, about 88% seen once. Sequencing was carried out using peripheral blood. These receptors were collected from a human donor in a cohort sampled during active COVID-19.

V and J are TRBV4-1 and TRBJ2-3; D is perhaps TRBD2 (5 bases). The CDR3 has 11 residues. The germline gives CDR1 MGHRA, CDR2 YSYEKL. V gave up 4 bases and J gave up 6 bases, with 5 bases separating them. The CDR3 loop is CASSRGDTQYF. The CDR3 nucleotides are TGCGCCAGCAGCCGAGGGGATACGCAGTATTTT.

The chain joins TRBV30 to TRBJ1-6; maybe TRBD1 (5 bases). Germline CDR1 is GTSNPN and CDR2 is SVGIG (reference sequence). The V end was cut by 2 bases, the J end by 1 base, with 18 bases between. The length of the CDR3 is 18 residues. The CDR3 protein is CAWSPKLGSGSYNSPLHF. The CDR3 DNA is TGTGCCTGGAGTCCAAAGTTGGGTTCAGGGTCCTATAATTCACCCCTCCACTTT.

The J gene is TRBJ1-1, the V gene TRBV5-6, with D possibly being TRBD1 (5 bases). Between the trimmed V and J ends, which lost 0 bases and 5 bases, there was a span of 11 bases. This CDR3 comprises 14 residues. In germline, CDR1 is SGHDT, CDR2 YYEEEE. CDR3 DNA sequence: TGTGCCAGCAGCTTGGGCGGGGGACGGACTGAAGCTTTCTTT. Translated, it gives CASSLGGGRTEAFF.

In its sample, this clone was seen a few times. This rearrangement joins TRBV5-6 to TRBJ2-7, with D possibly matching TRBD2 (6 bases). This CDR3 region has 13 residues. Trimming took 7 bases from V and 4 from J, leaving 15 bases between them. Per germline, CDR1 SGHDT and CDR2 YYEEEE. This chain's CDR3 is CASSVGRRYEQYF. As DNA, the CDR3 is TGTGCCAGCTCCGTGGGGAGGCGGTACGAGCAGTACTTC.

J is TRBJ2-3 and V is TRBV5-1, with D perhaps matching TRBD1 (5 bases). Germline-derived CDR1 and CDR2 are SGHRS and YFSETQ. V lost 0 bases and J lost 0, with 5 bases in between. The CDR3 contains 14 residues. The CDR3 DNA reads TGCGCCAGCAGCTTGGAGGGGAGCACAGATACGCAGTATTTT. Its translation: CASSLEGSTDTQYF.

The chain links TRBV11-3 to TRBJ2-5; maybe TRBD1 (6 bases). V lost 1 base, J lost 5 bases, and 14 bases lay in between. From germline, CDR1 is SGHNT and CDR2 YENEEA. There are 15 residues in the CDR3. CDR3 DNA sequence: TGTGCCAGCAGCTTAGTGGCGACAGGCCAGGAGACCCAGTACTTC. Translated: CASSLVATGQETQYF.

The CDR3 loop is CASSSTGPDTQYF. CDR3 coding DNA: TGCGCCAGCAGCTCAACAGGTCCCGATACGCAGTATTTT. The rearrangement links TRBV5-1 to TRBJ2-3; the D gene is possibly TRBD1 (5 bases). This CDR3 spans 13 amino acids. CDR1 is SGHRS and CDR2 is YFSETQ in the germline V gene. V was trimmed by 3 bases and J by 6 bases, leaving 11 bases between them.

The chain has TRBV28 and TRBJ2-7; D is possibly TRBD2 (6 bases). Per the germline V gene, CDR1 is MDHEN and CDR2 is SYDVKM. Trimming stripped 5 bases from V and 2 bases from J, with 16 bases between. The CDR3 is 15 amino acids. CDR3: CASSGRGSKPYEQYF. DNA of the CDR3: TGTGCCAGCAGTGGCCGGGGGAGTAAGCCCTACGAGCAGTACTTC.

The chain carries TRBV9 and TRBJ2-1; maybe TRBD1 (5 bases). This CDR3 has 16 amino acids. Germline lookup yields CDR1 SGDLS and CDR2 YYNGEE. Deletions cut 0 bases from V and 4 bases from J, with 14 bases between. CDR3 DNA: TGTGCCAGCAGCGTAGTTGAGACAGCCCTTTACAATGAGCAGTTCTTC. It codes for CASSVVETALYNEQFF.

This clone was counted ten times or more. V is TRBV2 and J is TRBJ2-1, with 8 bases that match TRBD2. Per germline, CDR1 SNHLY and CDR2 FYNNEI. The CDR3 length is 14 residues. V dropped 2 bases and J dropped 9; count of bases not matched to a gene: 6. In DNA form, the CDR3 reads TGTGCCAGCAGTGAACCGTTAGCGGGACCTGAGCAGTTCTTC. It yields the protein CASSEPLAGPEQFF. Variable domain in full (rest from reference TRBV2 and TRBJ2-1): EPEVTQTPSHQVTQMGQEVILRCVPISNHLYFYWYRQILGQKVEFLVSFYNNEISEKSEIFDDQFSVERPDGSNFTLKIRSTKLEDSAMYFCASSEPLAGPEQFFGPGTRLTVL.

The rearrangement joins TRBV18 to TRBJ2-5; D gene ambiguous. Trimming took 3 bases from V and 4 from J, leaving 24 bases between them. This CDR3 spans 18 amino acids. Germline CDR1 KGHSH, CDR2 LQKENI. This CDR3 reads CASSPISVVAAGSETQYF. The CDR3 nucleotides read TGTGCCAGCTCACCCATTTCGGTGGTAGCAGCTGGGTCAGAGACCCAGTACTTC.

The V call is TRBV18, the J call TRBJ2-5; 10 bases map to TRBD2. Germline V gene sequence: CDR1 KGHSH, CDR2 LQKENI. CDR3 length equals 16 residues. J was trimmed by 5 bases and V by 3 bases; bases with no gene match: 9. CDR3 amino acids: CASSPGLAGVGETQYF. The CDR3 DNA reads TGTGCCAGCTCACCCGGTCTAGCGGGAGTGGGGGAGACCCAGTACTTC. The whole variable domain, filled in from reference TRBV18 and TRBJ2-5, reads NAGVMQNPRHLVRRRGQEARLRCSPMKGHSHVYWYRQLPEEGLKFMVYLQKENIIDESGMPKERFSAEFPKEGPSILRIQQVVRGDSAAYFCASSPGLAGVGETQYFGPGTRLLVL.

The chain carries TRBV5-6 and TRBJ1-2, with 9 positions matching TRBD1. The CDR3 has 14 residues. Germline-derived CDR1 and CDR2 are SGHDT and YYEEEE. Trimming removed 4 bases from V and 8 bases from J; junction bases left unmatched: 9. CDR3 in amino acids: CASSPGTGFRGYTF. The CDR3 DNA is TGTGCCAGCAGCCCCGGGACAGGGTTCCGGGGCTACACCTTC.

The chain's CDR3 is CASSLGAANTEAFF. As DNA, the CDR3 is TGTGCCAGCAGTCTCGGAGCTGCGAACACTGAAGCTTTCTTT. The gene calls are TRBV7-2 and TRBJ1-1, with D unresolved. V lost 6 bases and J 1 base, leaving 12 bases between the germline ends. Germline V gene data show CDR1 as SGHTA and CDR2 as FQGNSA. CDR3 size: 14 residues.

V gene TRBV12-2 combines with J gene TRBJ2-1; the table assigns TRBD2, which was not confirmed against the DNA. TRBV12-2 constitutes a pseudogene. There are 20 residues in the CDR3. For the CDR3, the DNA is TGTGCAAGTCGCTTAGACCCCAGGGCTGCGGGCGGGAGTTCCTACAATGAGCAGTTCTTC. Its protein product is CASRLDPRAAGGSSYNEQFF.

This clone has just a few counts. This chain joins TRBV6-2 or TRBV6-3 and TRBJ2-1; TRBD2 agrees at 10 bases. J was trimmed by 6 bases and V by 2 bases; bases with no gene match: 4. The length of the CDR3 is 15 residues. Germline V gene lookup returns CDR1 MNHEY and CDR2 SVGEGT. The DNA for the CDR3 is TGTGCCAGCAGTTACGACAGCGGGGGGGCCAATGAGCAGTTCTTC. It is translated as CASSYDSGGANEQFF.

The chain couples TRBV5-4 to TRBJ1-1; a weak D match, TRBD1 (6 bases). The CDR3 has 16 residues. Germline V gene lookup returns CDR1 SGHNT and CDR2 YYREEE (reference sequence). V was shortened by 0 bases and J by 3 bases, with 15 bases between the two germline ends. The CDR3 loop reads CASSLAPQGLDTEAFF. The CDR3 DNA is TGTGCCAGCAGCTTGGCTCCCCAGGGGTTGGACACTGAAGCTTTCTTT.

This clone showed up just once. This chain links TRBV23-1 with TRBJ2-7; TRBD2 might be the D (6 bases). TRBV23-1 is placed among ORFs of uncertain function. The CDR3 has 14 amino acids. Trimming pared 6 bases from V and 4 bases from J, leaving 16 bases between. The CDR3 loop is CASSHRTTSYEQYF. In DNA, the CDR3 is TGCGCCAGCAGCCACCGGACTACCTCTTACGAGCAGTACTTC.

Written as DNA, the CDR3 is TGTGCCAGCAGTTACGGGACTTCCCGGGTGACCGGGGAGCTGTTTTTT. It encodes CASSYGTSRVTGELFF. The chain has TRBV6-5 and TRBJ2-2; TRBD2 might be the D (6 bases). V dropped 2 bases and J dropped 5 bases, with 15 bases sitting between them. CDR1 MNHEY and CDR2 SVGAGI come from the germline V gene. The CDR3 sequence is 16 residues long.

The chain carries TRBV6-5 and TRBJ2-3; D is perhaps TRBD2 (6 bases). The germline CDR1 and CDR2 sequences are MNHEY and SVGAGI. CDR3 length: 13 residues. Trimming took 2 bases from V and 3 from J, leaving 6 bases between them. The CDR3 DNA reads as TGTGCCAGCAGTTACAGCGGGACAGATACGCAGTATTTT. It specifies CASSYSGTDTQYF.

The chain combines TRBV6-5 with TRBJ1-6; the match to TRBD1 covers 7 bases. The CDR3 contains 16 residues. Germline V CDR1 and CDR2: MNHEY, SVGAGI. J gave up 7 bases and V 2 bases, and 8 bases lay outside the gene matches. The chain's CDR3 is CASSYGGRGINSPLHF. The DNA for the CDR3 is TGTGCCAGCAGTTACGGGGGCAGGGGGATCAATTCACCCCTCCACTTT.

V is TRBV3-1 (or the pseudogene TRBV3-2) and J is TRBJ2-7, with TRBD1 matching over 7 bases. CDR1 and CDR2 (germline): LGHDT, YNNKEL (reference sequence). V shed 6 bases and J 2 bases; nucleotides not matched to a gene: 10. The CDR3 sequence is 15 residues long. The CDR3 loop is CASSRGQVGTYEQYF. The CDR3, as DNA: TGTGCCAGCAGTCGCGGACAGGTAGGAACCTACGAGCAGTACTTC.

The CDR3: CASSFDRHSYNEQFF. The DNA of the CDR3 is TGTGCCAGCAGCTTCGACAGACACTCCTACAATGAGCAGTTCTTC. The chain joins TRBV7-3 to TRBJ2-1; D may be TRBD1 (5 bases). V shed 3 bases and J shed 0 bases, with 9 bases lying between them. CDR3 length equals 15 residues. Per germline, CDR1 SGHTA and CDR2 FQGTGA.

The rearrangement links TRBV4-2 to TRBJ2-5; TRBD1 aligns across 8 bases. The length of the CDR3 is 15 residues. V lost 1 base to trimming and J lost 2 bases; unmatched junction nucleotides: 3. The germline V gene has CDR1 LGHNA and CDR2 YNFKEQ. CDR3 in DNA: TGTGCCAGCAGCCAAGGGGACAGGACGCAAGAGACCCAGTACTTC. It specifies CASSQGDRTQETQYF.

V is TRBV5-1 and J is TRBJ1-2, with D maybe TRBD1 (5 bases). The V and J ends lost 4 bases and 4 bases respectively, with 11 bases between them. CDR1 is SGHRS, CDR2 YFSETQ, per germline. This CDR3 spans 13 amino acids. The CDR3 bases are TGCGCCAGCAGCACTTGGACATCCTATGGCTACACCTTC. Translation gives CASSTWTSYGYTF.

This chain joins TRBV3-1 (or the pseudogene TRBV3-2) and TRBJ2-2; 7 bases fit TRBD2. The CDR3 is 15 residues long. Germline V gene lookup returns CDR1 LGHDT and CDR2 YNNKEL (reference sequence). V lost 3 bases and J lost 8; bases outside the gene matches: 9. In DNA form, the CDR3 reads TGTGCCAGCAGCCACCCCACGGGGGGTATAGGGGAGCTGTTTTTT. Translated: CASSHPTGGIGELFF.

The chain has TRBV7-2 and TRBJ1-2; possibly TRBD1 for D (6 bases). Trimming stripped 4 bases from V and 2 bases from J, with 14 bases between. The V gene's germline CDR1 is SGHTA and CDR2 FQGNSA. This CDR3 is built from 15 residues. In DNA form, the CDR3 reads TGTGCCAGCAGCTCAGACAGGTCGGGGAACTATGGCTACACCTTC. Its protein is CASSSDRSGNYGYTF.

This clone was seen once. V and J are TRBV6-5 and TRBJ1-2; 7 nucleotides align to TRBD1. V lost 4 bases, J lost 1 base, and 6 bases stayed unmatched. Germline CDR1 reads MNHEY; CDR2 reads SVGAGI. The CDR3 is 15 residues long. CDR3 amino acids: CASSSHQGGNYGYTF. The CDR3 DNA sequence: TGTGCCAGCAGTTCGCACCAGGGGGGTAACTATGGCTACACCTTC.